Listed here are 12 T cell receptor beta chains from one sample, sequenced in a study of OX40 agonist ivuxolimab in advanced cancers. Some clones are missing from TCRdb's copy, which holds only in-frame ones; the method was immunoSEQ multiplex PCR. The profile shows about 36,000 clones, about nine tenths of them singletons. Material: CD4+ or CD8+ T cells sorted from blood, obtained in a trial of the OX40 agonist ivuxolimab. These receptors were obtained from an adult with an advanced solid tumor such as melanoma, head and neck, liver or kidney cancer.

For the CDR3, the DNA is TGTGCCAGCAGCATAGGGACTAGCGGGAGAGGGGGCTTTGGATACAATGAGCAGTTCTTC. Its translation: CASSIGTSGRGGFGYNEQFF. This chain uses TRBV9 with TRBJ2-1; TRBD2 matches 14 bases. Unmatched junction bases numbered 16, after V lost 4 bases and J lost 4 bases. The germline V gene has CDR1 SGDLS and CDR2 YYNGEE. CDR3 length: 20 residues.

This chain uses TRBV6-1 with TRBJ2-5; weak D call: TRBD1 (6 bases). The CDR3 is made up of 14 amino acids. The V gene's germline CDR1 is MNHNS and CDR2 SASEGT. V gave up 1 base and J gave up 1 base, with 7 bases separating them. The CDR3 sequence is CASSEGTAQETQYF. DNA for the CDR3: TGTGCCAGCAGTGAAGGGACAGCCCAAGAGACCCAGTACTTC.

V usage is TRBV6-5 and J usage is TRBJ1-1; no reliable D call. Germline V gives CDR1 MNHEY, CDR2 SVGAGI. This CDR3 is built from 14 residues. Trimming pared 0 bases from V and 6 bases from J, leaving 11 bases between. The CDR3 sequence is CASSYSWGGAEAFF. The CDR3 DNA is TGTGCCAGCAGTTACTCCTGGGGAGGAGCTGAAGCTTTCTTT.

This chain connects TRBV18 to TRBJ2-5; 8 bases map to TRBD1. CDR1 and CDR2 from the germline V gene are KGHSH and LQKENI. The CDR3 covers 16 residues. V lost 3 bases, J lost 6 bases, and 12 bases stayed unmatched. CDR3 sequence reads: CASSPVEGTGIKTQYF. The DNA for the CDR3 is TGTGCCAGCTCACCTGTGGAAGGGACAGGTATAAAGACCCAGTACTTC.

This chain joins TRBV5-1 and TRBJ2-2; D is ambiguous. V was cut by 0 bases and J by 2 bases, with 8 bases left in between. The CDR3 loop spans 15 amino acids. The germline V gene has CDR1 SGHRS and CDR2 YFSETQ. The CDR3 DNA reads TGCGCCAGCAGCTTGGTATCCGGAAACACCGGGGAGCTGTTTTTT. As protein: CASSLVSGNTGELFF.

To note about this clone: At one end the junction does not follow the germline gene, possibly because of a read error. The chain is built from TRBV2 and TRBJ2-4; 14 bases are a match to TRBD2. This CDR3 has 16 amino acids. Germline loops: CDR1 SNHLY, CDR2 FYNNEI. The DNA for the CDR3 is TGTGCCAGCAGGGAAGGGACTAGCGGGAGACTCGACATTCAGTACTTC. Translation: CASREGTSGRLDIQYF.

Only a few counts were recorded for this clone. V is TRBV7-9 and J is TRBJ1-6; 9 positions match TRBD1. The ends lost 4 bases at V and 6 bases at J; junction bases unmatched: 4. The CDR3 extends over 15 amino acids. CDR1 is SEHNR, CDR2 FQNEAQ, per germline (reference sequence). CDR3 coding DNA: TGTGCCAGCAGCTCCGGGACAGGGACTAATTCACCCCTCCACTTT. Its translation is CASSSGTGTNSPLHF. The full variable domain, with the rest looked up from reference TRBV7-9 and TRBJ1-6, is DTGVSQNPRHKITKRGQNVTFRCDPISEHNRLYWYRQTLGQGPEFLTYFQNEAQLEKSRLLSDRFSAERPKGSFSTLEIQRTEQGDSAMYLCASSSGTGTNSPLHFGNGTRLTVT.

This clone was recorded only once. V and J are TRBV7-9 and TRBJ1-2; the D gene is possibly TRBD1 (5 bases). Per the germline V gene, CDR1 is SEHNR and CDR2 is FQNEAQ (reference sequence). V dropped 3 bases and J dropped 13 bases, with 21 bases sitting between them. This CDR3 region has 14 residues. The CDR3 spells CASSLETRGTGGTF. As DNA, the CDR3 is TGTGCCAGCAGCTTGGAGACAAGGGGAACGGGGGGCACCTTC.

The chain couples TRBV29-1 to TRBJ1-5, with 8 bases that match TRBD1. The length of the CDR3 is 13 residues. The germline V gene encodes CDR1 SQVTM and CDR2 ANQGSEA. After removal of 6 bases from V and 1 base from J, the junction contained 2 bases not matched to a gene. In nucleotides, the CDR3 is TGCAGCGTCCAGGGGGCAAGCAATCAGCCCCAGCATTTT. It codes for CSVQGASNQPQHF.

The genes are TRBV18 and TRBJ2-6; the D gene is possibly TRBD2 (6 bases). V was cut by 4 bases and J by 0 bases, with 7 bases left in between. This CDR3 has 15 residues. Germline loops: CDR1 KGHSH, CDR2 LQKENI. In DNA, the CDR3 is TGTGCCAGCTCACGGGAGGCCTCTGGGGCCAACGTCCTGACTTTC. Residues: CASSREASGANVLTF.

The genes are TRBV6-1 and TRBJ2-7; the D gene is possibly TRBD1 (6 bases). The CDR3 sequence is 14 residues long. Germline values: CDR1 MNHNS, CDR2 SASEGT. Trimming took 5 bases from V and 2 from J, leaving 13 bases between them. CDR3 in amino acids: CASSRTGFAYEQYF. The DNA of the CDR3 is TGTGCCAGCAGTCGAACAGGGTTCGCCTACGAGCAGTACTTC.

V is TRBV15 and J is TRBJ2-5, with D unresolved. Germline lookup yields CDR1 LNHNV and CDR2 YYDKDF (reference sequence). Trimming cost V 1 base and J 1 base, with 7 bases left between them. The CDR3 contains 14 residues. CDR3 DNA sequence: TGTGCCACCAGCAGAGGGCAGAGCCAAGAGACCCAGTACTTC. Translation gives CATSRGQSQETQYF.